This entry features one TCR beta chain sequence. The trim removed 0 bases at V and 4 bases at J, leaving 3 bases unmatched. This CDR3 is built from 15 residues. In germline, CDR1 is SGHVS, CDR2 FNYEAQ. The table came from immunoSEQ multiplex PCR; TCRdb's copy has only in-frame clones and leaves some out. Of under 2.5 million clones listed, around 90% are singletons. This entry is derived from a study of shared clonotypes between healthy human individuals. This chain connects TRBV7-6 to TRBJ2-5; 9 bases are a match to TRBD1. The sequencing input was naive CD4+ T cells from PBMCs. Noted subset: CD45RA+ positively selected. The TCR sequence derives from a man between 18 and 35 years old in good health. Some clones in this sample may be carry-over from other donors' samples. The CDR3 DNA follows: TGTGCCAGCAGCTTAGCGGGACAGGGTTTAGAGACCCAGTACTTC. It codes for CASSLAGQGLETQYF.